Shown below are 29 T cell receptor beta chains from a single sample sequenced in a study of Graves' ophthalmopathy and Graves' hyperthyroidism. Amplified TCR beta CDR3 regions were obtained using RNA transcripts as template. Following a first-round RT-PCR that used HTBI primers, a second-round multiplex PCR was carried out. One entry per CDR3 protein results from TCRdb running MiXCR on the multiplex PCR reads. The data contain 200,000 to 250,000 distinct CDR3 sequences, 20% to 25% of them singletons. Material for sequencing was peripheral blood. Receptors were obtained from a woman aged 45-60 years with Graves' ophthalmopathy.

This clonotype was observed once. The CDR3 spells CSAALTGLASYEQYF. The CDR3 DNA sequence: TGCAGTGCTGCCCTAACGGGACTAGCCTCCTACGAGCAGTACTTC. The rearrangement joins TRBV20-1 to TRBJ2-7; 9 positions match TRBD2. Germline CDR1 reads DFQATT; CDR2 reads SNEGSKA (reference sequence). The CDR3 contains 15 residues. With 5 bases clipped from V and 0 bases from J, the junction kept 8 bases outside the gene matches.

The table lists this clonotype with many counts. V usage is TRBV10-3 and J usage is TRBJ1-2; D uncertain. V lost 8 bases and J 1 base, leaving 17 bases between the germline ends. Germline values: CDR1 ENHRY, CDR2 SYGVKD. This CDR3 has 15 residues. The chain's CDR3 is CAIGLTANLNYGYTF. DNA of the CDR3: TGTGCCATCGGTCTAACGGCGAACCTTAACTATGGCTACACCTTC.

This clonotype has just a few counts. Given a much more abundant clone one base away, this may be a read error. The V gene is TRBV12-3 or TRBV12-4, the J gene TRBJ2-5; weak D call: TRBD1 (6 bases). The CDR3 totals 15 residues. The CDR3 DNA follows: TGTGCCAGCAGTTTAGACGGCAGGGGTTTGGAGACCCTGTACTTC. Protein product: CASSLDGRGLETLYF.

This clonotype was detected many times. The chain uses TRBV6-1 and TRBJ1-1, with 8 bases that match TRBD1. The CDR3 loop spans 15 amino acids. Germline assignment: CDR1 MNHNS and CDR2 SASEGT. V lost 4 bases and J lost 4; bases outside the gene matches: 8. The CDR3 bases are TGTGCCAGCAGTGTGCAGGGGGCGCGGAGCACTGAAGCTTTCTTT. Translation: CASSVQGARSTEAFF.

This clonotype occurred many times. The CDR3 DNA sequence: TGCAGTGCTAGACCCCCGGGACAGCTATCCTACGAGCAGTACTTC. It encodes CSARPPGQLSYEQYF. The chain has TRBV20-1 and TRBJ2-7; TRBD1 matches at 7 bases. CDR1 DFQATT and CDR2 SNEGSKA come from the germline V gene (reference sequence). Germline trimming cut 2 bases from V and 1 base from J; bases unmatched to any gene: 8. The CDR3 covers 15 residues.

At least ten counts were recorded for this clonotype. The V call is TRBV28, the J call TRBJ1-1; 7 bases fit TRBD1. With 2 bases clipped from V and 11 bases from J, the junction kept 8 bases outside the gene matches. The CDR3 contains 13 residues. Germline V lookup: CDR1 MDHEN, CDR2 SYDVKM. The CDR3 DNA sequence: TGTGCCAGCAGTTTAGTAGGGGGCTTGATGGCTTTCTTT. As protein: CASSLVGGLMAFF. Variable domain in full (rest from reference TRBV28 and TRBJ1-1): DVKVTQSSRYLVKRTGEKVFLECVQDMDHENMFWYRQDPGLGLRLIYFSYDVKMKEKGDIPEGYSVSREKKERFSLILESASTNQTSMYLCASSLVGGLMAFFGQGTRLTVV.

At least ten counts were recorded for this clonotype. This chain joins TRBV12-3 or TRBV12-4 and TRBJ2-2; TRBD1 is a possible D gene (6 bases). V was cut by 7 bases and J by 2 bases, with 14 bases left in between. The CDR3 contains 15 residues. The CDR3 loop is CASTQGGANTGELFF. The CDR3 DNA reads TGTGCCAGCACCCAAGGGGGAGCTAACACCGGGGAGCTGTTTTTT.

This clonotype showed up many times. The chain employs TRBV28 and TRBJ1-2; no reliable D call. The CDR3 consists of 16 residues. V lost 2 bases and J lost 1, with 14 bases in between. Germline-derived CDR1 and CDR2 are MDHEN and SYDVKM. The CDR3 is CASSLMRGAYNYGYTF. CDR3 coding DNA: TGTGCCAGCAGTTTAATGCGAGGCGCCTATAACTATGGCTACACCTTC.

This clonotype was recorded many times. The junction departs from germline at one end; a sequencing error may be responsible. The V call is TRBV20-1, the J call TRBJ2-5; TRBD2 might be the D (6 bases). CDR1 and CDR2 (germline): DFQATT, SNEGSKA (reference sequence). The CDR3 is 14 residues long. CDR3 nucleotide sequence: TGCAGTGCCAGAGGCAGGGTCCGGGGGGAGACCCAGTACTTC. Translated: CSARGRVRGETQYF.

The chain combines TRBV6-1 with TRBJ1-2; 7 positions agree with TRBD1. The V segment lost 8 bases and the J segment 7 bases; nucleotides outside the gene matches: 10. This CDR3 region has 13 residues. Germline V gene lookup returns CDR1 MNHNS and CDR2 SASEGT. The CDR3 here is CASGGRDRAGYTF. DNA for the CDR3: TGTGCCAGCGGGGGACGCGACAGGGCTGGCTACACCTTC.

This clonotype was detected ten times or more. The chain employs TRBV18 and TRBJ1-5; D call uncertain. Trimming pared 2 bases from V and 1 base from J, leaving 12 bases between. The germline gives CDR1 KGHSH, CDR2 LQKENI. The CDR3 sequence is 16 residues long. The CDR3: CASSPTVMRSNQPQHF. The DNA for the CDR3 is TGTGCCAGCTCACCAACCGTTATGAGGAGCAATCAGCCCCAGCATTTT. Full variable domain (rest looked up from reference TRBV18 and TRBJ1-5): NAGVMQNPRHLVRRRGQEARLRCSPMKGHSHVYWYRQLPEEGLKFMVYLQKENIIDESGMPKERFSAEFPKEGPSILRIQQVVRGDSAAYFCASSPTVMRSNQPQHFGDGTRLSIL.

The rearrangement uses TRBV12-3 or TRBV12-4 and TRBJ1-5; possible D gene TRBD1, 5 bases. Trimming left V 6 bases short and J 5 bases short, with 20 bases between. The CDR3 is made up of 16 amino acids. The CDR3 DNA follows: TGTGCCAGCAGACGCGTAGGGGCGATTGGAGATCAGCCCCAGCATTTT. Protein product: CASRRVGAIGDQPQHF.

This clonotype was seen more than once but under ten times. The rearrangement joins TRBV6-1 to TRBJ2-7, with D hard to call. Trimming removed 4 bases at V and 6 bases at J, with 16 bases between. CDR3 length: 14 residues. Germline V gene data show CDR1 as MNHNS and CDR2 as SASEGT. The CDR3 bases are TGTGCCAGCAGTGTTCCACCTCCCCCAGGCGAGCAGTACTTC. This gives the protein CASSVPPPPGEQYF.

This clonotype was detected ten times or more. The chain couples TRBV7-3 to TRBJ2-7; 13 bases match TRBD2. Germline-derived CDR1 and CDR2 are SGHTA and FQGTGA. V lost 4 bases and J lost 7; bases outside the gene matches: 10. This CDR3 has 16 residues. Here the CDR3 DNA reads TGTGCCAGCAGCTCGCGGACTAGCGGGAGAACTGGGGAGCAGTACTTC. Protein sequence: CASSSRTSGRTGEQYF.

This chain connects TRBV12-3 or TRBV12-4 to TRBJ2-5; TRBD2 agrees at 7 bases. J gave up 3 bases and V 3 bases, and 7 bases lay outside the gene matches. CDR3 length equals 15 residues. For the CDR3, the DNA is TGTGCCAGCAGTTTTAGACTAGCCGGAAAAGAGACCCAGTACTTC. Protein: CASSFRLAGKETQYF.

In this sample, this clonotype turned up many times. V gene TRBV5-6 combines with J gene TRBJ1-1; D possibly corresponds to TRBD1 (5 bases). Germline loops: CDR1 SGHDT, CDR2 YYEEEE. V was trimmed by 2 bases and J by 1 base, leaving 9 bases between them. CDR3 length: 14 residues. The CDR3, as DNA: TGTGCCAGCAGCTTAGGGACGGAGAACACTGAAGCTTTCTTT. As protein: CASSLGTENTEAFF.

This clonotype was seen repeatedly, ten times or more. The chain uses TRBV18 and TRBJ2-5; D possibly uses TRBD1 or TRBD2 (5 bases each). V lost 2 bases and J lost 5, with 15 bases in between. This CDR3 spans 15 amino acids. Germline V lookup: CDR1 KGHSH, CDR2 LQKENI. The CDR3 loop is CASSPRGNGEETQYF. The CDR3 bases are TGTGCCAGCTCACCAAGGGGAAACGGGGAGGAGACCCAGTACTTC. Filled out from reference TRBV18 and TRBJ2-5, the complete variable domain reads NAGVMQNPRHLVRRRGQEARLRCSPMKGHSHVYWYRQLPEEGLKFMVYLQKENIIDESGMPKERFSAEFPKEGPSILRIQQVVRGDSAAYFCASSPRGNGEETQYFGPGTRLLVL.

This clonotype was seen a handful of times. The chain links TRBV5-1 to TRBJ2-3; TRBD1 might be the D (6 bases). The V and J ends lost 5 bases and 0 bases respectively, with 13 bases between them. The CDR3 is 15 residues long. Germline V lookup: CDR1 SGHRS, CDR2 YFSETQ. The CDR3 sequence: CASRRVRGSTDTQYF. CDR3 nucleotide sequence: TGCGCCAGCAGACGTGTGAGGGGGAGCACAGATACGCAGTATTTT.

About this clonotype: The DNA is left out, because the CDR3 cannot be placed on it with certainty; the CDR3 is given as TCRdb lists it. The chain employs TRBV11-2 and TRBJ1-2. The CDR3 extends over 16 residues, inclusive of both ends. Germline-derived CDR1 and CDR2 are SGHAT and FQNNGV. Here the CDR3 reads CASSLFGRGTNYGYIF.

This clonotype came up many times. The chain uses TRBV7-9 and TRBJ2-5, with 12 bases matching TRBD2. J lost 7 bases, V lost 5 bases, and 8 bases had no gene match. CDR1 and CDR2 (germline): SEHNR, FQNEAQ (reference sequence). This CDR3 contains 15 residues. CDR3: CASSNRTSGTATQYF. The CDR3 DNA is TGTGCCAGCAGCAATAGGACTAGCGGGACTGCGACCCAGTACTTC.

The V gene is TRBV18, the J gene TRBJ2-7; D is unresolved. In germline, CDR1 is KGHSH, CDR2 LQKENI. V shed 1 base and J shed 0 bases, with 7 bases lying between them. The CDR3 is 14 residues long. The CDR3 protein is CASSPLANSYEQYF. In nucleotides, the CDR3 is TGTGCCAGCTCACCACTAGCAAACTCCTACGAGCAGTACTTC.

This clonotype has a count of ten or more. V and J are TRBV12-3 or TRBV12-4 and TRBJ1-6; D not certain. V lost 3 bases, J lost 10 bases, and 16 bases lay in between. CDR3 length equals 15 residues. The CDR3 DNA follows: TGTGCCAGCAGTTTTATGGGCGGGTCAAGATCACCCCTCCACTTT. It specifies CASSFMGGSRSPLHF.

The chain has TRBV12-3 or TRBV12-4 and TRBJ1-2; no reliable D call. CDR3 size: 15 residues. V gave up 5 bases and J gave up 0 bases, with 13 bases separating them. The CDR3 DNA follows: TGTGCCAGCAGTCCCGGACCGCTAGCTAACTATGGCTACACCTTC. This codes for CASSPGPLANYGYTF.

This clonotype was seen many times. V usage is TRBV5-1 and J usage is TRBJ2-7; 7 nucleotides line up with TRBD1. The V and J ends lost 4 bases and 0 bases, in that order; junction bases with no gene match: 4. Germline V gene data show CDR1 as SGHRS and CDR2 as YFSETQ. The CDR3 is made up of 14 amino acids. The CDR3, as DNA: TGCGCCAGCAGCGTCCGGGACAGCTCCTACGAGCAGTACTTC. This translates into CASSVRDSSYEQYF.

This clonotype has a count of ten or more. The chain recombines TRBV15 with TRBJ2-2; TRBD2 is a possible D gene (6 bases). V was pared by 1 base and J by 3 bases, with 6 bases between. Germline CDR1 LNHNV, CDR2 YYDKDF (reference sequence). This CDR3 is built from 14 residues. The CDR3 nucleotides are TGTGCCACCAGCAGAGGGAGGGACACCGGGGAGCTGTTTTTT. This sequence encodes CATSRGRDTGELFF.

The CDR3 here is CASSQTGSHYGYTF. CDR3 nucleotide sequence: TGTGCCAGCAGTCAGACAGGGTCCCACTATGGCTACACCTTC. The genes are TRBV12-3 or TRBV12-4 and TRBJ1-2; TRBD1 aligns across 7 bases. The V and J ends lost 5 bases and 3 bases, in that order; junction bases with no gene match: 6. The CDR3 has 14 residues.

As concerns this clonotype: Just one base apart from a much larger clone, this may be a read error. The CDR3 DNA follows: TGCGCCAGCAGCTTGGCAGTCACCGGGGGGCTGTTTTTT. Amino acids: CASSLAVTGGLFF. This sequence joins TRBV5-1 and TRBJ2-2; maybe TRBD2 (6 bases). Germline assignment: CDR1 SGHRS and CDR2 YFSETQ. CDR3 length: 13 residues.

This clonotype came up many times. The chain uses TRBV29-1 and TRBJ2-5, with D unresolved. Germline loops: CDR1 SQVTM, CDR2 ANQGSEA. The CDR3 covers 12 residues. The V end was cut by 4 bases, the J end by 3 bases, with 9 bases between. The CDR3 bases are TGCAGCGTTGGGACCTCAGAAGAGACCCAGTACTTC. Its protein product is CSVGTSEETQYF.

This clonotype was detected ten times or more. The V and J genes are TRBV13 and TRBJ1-6, with 8 positions matching TRBD1. Germline loops: CDR1 PRHDT, CDR2 FYEKMQ (reference sequence). Trimming took 8 bases from V and 11 from J; bases not matched to a gene: 5. The CDR3 has 12 residues. CDR3 in DNA: TGTGCCAGCGCCGACAGGGGTACACCCCTCCACTTT. Encoded protein: CASADRGTPLHF. The full variable domain, with the rest looked up from reference TRBV13 and TRBJ1-6, is AAGVIQSPRHLIKEKRETATLKCYPIPRHDTVYWYQQGPGQDPQFLISFYEKMQSDKGSIPDRFSAQQFSDYHSELNMSSLELGDSALYFCASADRGTPLHFGNGTRLTVT.